This entry features one T cell receptor beta chain sequence. Its antigen is not identified. This sample was taken from a study of cytomegalovirus exposure and HLA in healthy donors. The overall study: Among the approximately 430 donors who were genotyped, about 79% fell in the genetic ancestry cluster that is associated with self-reported Caucasian donors.

The PCR was carried out with 60 Vbeta primers and 13 Jbeta primers. Authors' analysis steps: In a later analysis, approximately 80 million unique TCR beta chains included roughly 11 million shared by two or more donors. TCRdb's table, derived via immunoSEQ multiplex PCR, lists solely in-frame clones and lacks some. V, J and clone size are taken as reported in that table, and D and trimming were inferred from the DNA itself. This table has 100,000 to 120,000 clones, around 70% appearing once. General study findings and limits: The authors listed approximately 160 TCR beta chains as cytomegalovirus-associated.

Germline V CDR1 and CDR2: LNHDA, SQIVND (reference sequence). The CDR3 spans 16 residues. V was clipped by 4 bases and J by 2 bases, with 17 bases between them. This clonotype originated in a man younger than 45 in good health and CMV-seronegative. The chain carries TRBV19 and TRBJ1-1; D is perhaps TRBD1 (6 bases). The sequencing input was PBMCs. The CDR3 DNA sequence: TGTGCCAGTAGTACCCTCCCGGGACAAACAAACACTGAAGCTTTCTTT. Protein product: CASSTLPGQTNTEAFF.